The 6 T cell receptor beta chains listed next were all sequenced from one sample in a study of early stage breast cancer tumors. Here immunoSEQ multiplex PCR was the method, and the copy in TCRdb shows in-frame clones only, minus some. The sample lists over 40,000 clones, roughly 78% occurring once. The sequenced sample consisted of blood. The receptors originated from a person aged 40 to 50 with breast cancer.

This clone turned up a few times. This chain links TRBV7-2 with TRBJ2-5; D is possibly TRBD1 (6 bases). Germline V gives CDR1 SGHTA, CDR2 FQGNSA. The ends were cut back, 3 bases at V and 5 bases at J, with 10 bases in the middle. This CDR3 comprises 13 residues. This CDR3 is CASSFTRGETQYF. For the CDR3, the DNA is TGTGCCAGCAGCTTTACGAGGGGGGAGACCCAGTACTTC.

The J gene is TRBJ2-7, the V gene TRBV19; 11 bases fit TRBD2. CDR1 LNHDA and CDR2 SQIVND come from the germline V gene (reference sequence). Trimming cost V 6 bases and J 0 bases; bases outside gene matches: 4. This CDR3 has 15 amino acids. This CDR3 reads CASRAGTSGSYEQYF. The CDR3 coding sequence is TGTGCCAGTAGGGCCGGGACTAGCGGCTCCTACGAGCAGTACTTC. The full variable domain, in which reference TRBV19 and TRBJ2-7 provide the parts outside the CDR3, is DGGITQSPKYLFRKEGQNVTLSCEQNLNHDAMYWYRQDPGQGLRLIYYSQIVNDFQKGDIAEGYSVSREKKESFPLTVTSAQKNPTAFYLCASRAGTSGSYEQYFGPGTRLTVT.

This rearrangement joins TRBV2 to TRBJ1-2, with TRBD1 identical over 7 bases. Germline CDR1 reads SNHLY; CDR2 reads FYNNEI. The CDR3 is made up of 14 amino acids. V lost 5 bases and J lost 0; bases outside the gene matches: 3. CDR3 bases: TGTGCCAGCAGTCGGGACAGTACTAACTATGGCTACACCTTC. Amino acid sequence: CASSRDSTNYGYTF.

The chain recombines TRBV12-5 with TRBJ2-1, with D perhaps matching TRBD1 (6 bases). CDR1 is LGHNT, CDR2 FRNRAP, per germline. The length of the CDR3 is 16 residues. Trimming pared 2 bases from V and 2 bases from J, leaving 13 bases between. CDR3 residues: CASGLSAGVPYNEQFF. Here the CDR3 DNA reads TGTGCTAGTGGTTTGTCTGCAGGGGTCCCCTACAATGAGCAGTTCTTC.

This clone showed up just once. V is TRBV6-6 and J is TRBJ1-2; D gene ambiguous. The CDR3 spans 14 residues. Trimming pared 4 bases from V and 6 bases from J, leaving 15 bases between. Germline V gene sequence: CDR1 MNHNY, CDR2 SVGAGI (reference sequence). CDR3 nucleotides: TGTGCCAGCAGTTTTGATGTCGAAGAGAATGGCTACACCTTC. Its translation is CASSFDVEENGYTF.

The chain employs TRBV30 and TRBJ2-1; tentatively, D is TRBD2 (6 bases). The CDR3 covers 12 residues. Germline V gene lookup returns CDR1 GTSNPN and CDR2 SVGIG (reference sequence). V shed 0 bases and J shed 7 bases, with 7 bases lying between them. CDR3 coding DNA: TGTGCCTGGAGTGTACTAGCTAATGAGCAGTTCTTC. Amino acids: CAWSVLANEQFF. The whole variable domain, remainder taken from reference TRBV30 and TRBJ2-1, is SQTIHQWPATLVQPVGSPLSLECTVEGTSNPNLYWYRQAAGRGLQLLFYSVGIGQISSEVPQNLSASRPQDRQFILSSKKLLLSDSGFYLCAWSVLANEQFFGPGTRLTVL.